A single sample gave rise to the 3 T cell receptor beta chains below, sequenced in a study of T-cell reconstitution after alpha-beta-depleted transplantation in children. Unique molecular identifiers were incorporated into the prepared TCRbeta library. TCRdb re-called the PCR reads with MiXCR, one entry per CDR3 protein. The sample includes about 980,000 distinct CDR3 sequences, 25% to 30% seen only once; the top ten take over 25%. The sample here was PBMCs, mostly from graft donor cells, taken 360 days after TCRalphabeta/CD19-depleted stem cell transplant. These receptors originate from a boy less than two years old who had a stem cell transplant for SCID, so the T cells may come from the graft donor.

This chain uses TRBV25-1 with TRBJ2-3; 9 bases are a match to TRBD2. CDR3 length: 15 amino acids. Germline V CDR1 and CDR2: MGHDK, SYGVNS. The V gene end was trimmed by 6 bases and the J gene end by 2 bases; junction bases not matched to a gene: 6. The CDR3 DNA is TGTGCCAGCAGCACCCCGGGACTAGCCACAGATACGCAGTATTTT. It encodes CASSTPGLATDTQYF.

V is TRBV7-9 and J is TRBJ1-2, with unresolved D. The V gene's germline CDR1 is SEHNR and CDR2 FQNEAQ (reference sequence). The CDR3 extends over 15 amino acids. Trimming pared 4 bases from V and 3 bases from J, leaving 15 bases between. The CDR3 DNA reads as TGTGCCAGCAGCTCGACGAACGACGGTGACTATGGCTACACCTTC. Translated: CASSSTNDGDYGYTF. Supplemented by reference TRBV7-9 and TRBJ1-2, the full variable domain reads DTGVSQNPRHKITKRGQNVTFRCDPISEHNRLYWYRQTLGQGPEFLTYFQNEAQLEKSRLLSDRFSAERPKGSFSTLEIQRTEQGDSAMYLCASSSTNDGDYGYTFGSGTRLTVV.

This clonotype appeared a few times. This chain connects TRBV13 to TRBJ1-2; 8 nucleotides line up with TRBD1. This CDR3 has 12 amino acids. Losses at the gene ends were 3 bases for V and 14 bases for J; bases not matched to a gene: 8. CDR1 PRHDT and CDR2 FYEKMQ come from the germline V gene (reference sequence). The CDR3 DNA reads TGTGCCAGCAGCTTCCTTGGACAGGGCGGAACCTTC. This encodes CASSFLGQGGTF.